The T cell receptor (beta chain) under discussion was sequenced for a study of blood T cell repertoires in COVID-19. Study details: Acute-phase and convalescent COVID-19 samples originated in the United States, Italy and Spain. The analysed material was cDNA or gDNA that came from T cells, B-cell-depleted T cells, or PBMCs.

This clone was observed once. Germline V gene sequence: CDR1 SGHTA, CDR2 FQGNSA. The CDR3 is 16 residues long. V shed 3 bases, J shed 1 base, and the junction held 7 bases outside the gene matches. As handled by the study authors: Using reference gene primer amplification, nucleated cell counts were estimated. Assay: immunoSEQ multiplex PCR; the TCRdb copy retains only in-frame clones and omits some. From that table come the V and J calls and clone size; the DNA was used to work out D and trimming. Found here are approximately 670,000 clones, just under 90% of them singletons; the top ten hold about 0.24%.

The TCR comes from a woman between 18 and 29 years old with acute or convalescent COVID-19. Material for sequencing was peripheral blood. The genes are TRBV7-2 and TRBJ1-1; 8 nucleotides align to TRBD1. Here the CDR3 reads CASSFSSGTGNTEAFF. The DNA of the CDR3 is TGTGCCAGCAGCTTCTCCTCCGGGACAGGGAACACTGAAGCTTTCTTT.